Listed below are T cell receptor beta chains from one sample, sequenced in a study of T cell responses to AZD1222 COVID-19 vaccine. Some clones are missing from TCRdb's copy, which holds only in-frame ones; the method was immunoSEQ multiplex PCR. The sample consists of around 99,000 clones, more than 90% of them appearing once. This specimen consisted of peripheral blood, obtained on day 0 of AZD1222 vaccination. The receptors were sampled from an adult in good health. CDR3s include the opening cysteine and the closing phenylalanine or tryptophan. Each record gives: V gene, CDR3 protein.

v_call: TRBV6-4
cdr3_aa: CASSLGPFVVLTGELFF

v_call: TRBV4-1
cdr3_aa: CASSPRDTNQETQYF

v_call: TRBV19
cdr3_aa: CARSPGDNCQPQHF

v_call: TRBV6-5
cdr3_aa: CASSYSGRPAPLHF

v_call: TRBV4-2
cdr3_aa: CASSQDEGGTGELFF

v_call: TRBV4-2
cdr3_aa: CASSQESGPYEQYF

v_call: TRBV6-5
cdr3_aa: CASSYRTTNEKLFF

v_call: TRBV5-6
cdr3_aa: CASSFPRSNTGELFF

v_call: TRBV3-1/TRBV3-2
cdr3_aa: CASSQETSGGPYEQYF

v_call: TRBV7-2
cdr3_aa: CASSSAGTGYNEQFF

v_call: TRBV7-2
cdr3_aa: CASSTDRGPGELFF

v_call: TRBV9
cdr3_aa: CASSVSGTGTGELFF

v_call: TRBV12-3/TRBV12-4
cdr3_aa: CASSPNIPIEQFF

v_call: TRBV7-2
cdr3_aa: CASSSRTGSSYEQYF

v_call: TRBV5-1
cdr3_aa: CASSLWTTTGGQETQYF

v_call: TRBV20-1
cdr3_aa: CSASPGEKLFF

v_call: TRBV27
cdr3_aa: CASSLVAGGADTQYF

v_call: TRBV19
cdr3_aa: CASSIEGQVKNIQYF

v_call: TRBV6-1
cdr3_aa: CASSEGRVPPEKLFF

v_call: TRBV6-5
cdr3_aa: CASSPGTGTYNEQFF

v_call: TRBV27
cdr3_aa: CASSPQSGPEQYF

v_call: TRBV2
cdr3_aa: CASGADVPNEKLFF

v_call: TRBV6-5
cdr3_aa: CASLMRDSNTEAFF

v_call: TRBV21-1
cdr3_aa: CASSKVSGSRPYEQYF

v_call: TRBV29-1
cdr3_aa: CSVVSGYEQYF

v_call: TRBV18
cdr3_aa: CASSQQNTEAFF

v_call: TRBV2
cdr3_aa: CASSEGNRVQPQHF